A selection of T cell receptor beta chains follows, all from one sample in a study of identical twins. From the 5' RACE reads, TCRdb called clonotypes with MiXCR, one entry per CDR3 protein. The top ten clones hold around 1.5% of a sample with about 890,000 distinct CDR3 sequences, 9% to 15% of them seen once. This sample also belongs to another study, concerning yellow fever vaccine responses in identical twins.

The sequenced sample was PBMCs. These receptors came from a woman aged 18 to 35 in good health. CDR3s include the opening cysteine and the closing phenylalanine or tryptophan. Fields, in order: V gene, D gene, clone size, CDR3 length, J gene, CDR3 DNA, CDR3 protein. A D gene is named only where the DNA matches it firmly. Expanded clones get a size class; other rows say once, few or many, or leave the size out.

V gene: TRBV29-1
D gene: TRBD2
clone size: -
CDR3 length: 14
J gene: TRBJ2-1
CDR3 DNA: TGCAGCGTTGAAGTGAGGGGTAGCGGGAGTGAGCAGTTCTTC
CDR3 protein: CSVEVRGSGSEQFF

V gene: TRBV7-6
D gene: TRBD1
clone size: few
CDR3 length: 15
J gene: TRBJ2-1
CDR3 DNA: TGTGCCAGCAGCTTGTGGACAGGGTCGGGGAATGAGCAGTTCTTC
CDR3 protein: CASSLWTGSGNEQFF

V gene: TRBV2
D gene: -
clone size: many
CDR3 length: 14
J gene: TRBJ1-5
CDR3 DNA: TGTGCCAGCAAAACAGATTATAGCAATCAGCCCCAGCATTTT
CDR3 protein: CASKTDYSNQPQHF

V gene: TRBV20-1
D gene: TRBD2
clone size: few
CDR3 length: 14
J gene: TRBJ2-1
CDR3 DNA: TGCAGTGCTAGATGGGCGGGGGGGAGGAATGAGCAGTTCTTC
CDR3 protein: CSARWAGGRNEQFF

V gene: TRBV11-1
D gene: -
clone size: few
CDR3 length: 14
J gene: TRBJ2-7
CDR3 DNA: TGTGCCAGCAGCGAAACTAGCAACCACTACGAGCAGTACTTC
CDR3 protein: CASSETSNHYEQYF

V gene: TRBV25-1
D gene: TRBD1
clone size: many
CDR3 length: 16
J gene: TRBJ2-3
CDR3 DNA: TGTGCCAGCAGTGACGGAACAGGGGGAAGCACAGATACGCAGTATTTT
CDR3 protein: CASSDGTGGSTDTQYF

V gene: TRBV5-6
D gene: -
clone size: many
CDR3 length: 12
J gene: TRBJ1-1
CDR3 DNA: TGTGCCAGCAGCTCCAGGGGTTCTGAAGCTTTCTTT
CDR3 protein: CASSSRGSEAFF

V gene: TRBV3-1
D gene: -
clone size: few
CDR3 length: 16
J gene: TRBJ2-6
CDR3 DNA: TGTGCCAGCAGCCAAGTGACTATCTCTGGGGCCAACGTCCTGACTTTC
CDR3 protein: CASSQVTISGANVLTF

V gene: TRBV15
D gene: TRBD2
clone size: -
CDR3 length: 15
J gene: TRBJ2-5
CDR3 DNA: TGTGCCACCAGCTGGACTAGCGGGGGAGGTGAGACCCAGTACTTC
CDR3 protein: CATSWTSGGGETQYF

V gene: TRBV27
D gene: -
clone size: -
CDR3 length: 15
J gene: TRBJ2-1
CDR3 DNA: TGTGCCAGCAGTTTTCTCTCAGCACGAGCTGGTGAGCAGTTCTTC
CDR3 protein: CASSFLSARAGEQFF

V gene: TRBV3-1
D gene: -
clone size: few
CDR3 length: 17
J gene: TRBJ1-5
CDR3 DNA: TGTGCCAGCAGCCCGTCCCCACGGAGGGGAAACAATCAGCCCCAGCATTTT
CDR3 protein: CASSPSPRRGNNQPQHF

V gene: TRBV29-1
D gene: -
clone size: many
CDR3 length: 13
J gene: TRBJ2-3
CDR3 DNA: TGCAGCGCTATGGTACAGATCACAGATACGCAGTATTTT
CDR3 protein: CSAMVQITDTQYF

V gene: TRBV2
D gene: -
clone size: few
CDR3 length: 14
J gene: TRBJ1-5
CDR3 DNA: TGTGCCAGCAGGGGAAGACAGTTGGGGCAGCCCCAGCATTTT
CDR3 protein: CASRGRQLGQPQHF

V gene: TRBV15
D gene: -
clone size: few
CDR3 length: 15
J gene: TRBJ2-1
CDR3 DNA: TGTGCCACCAGCAGGACAGCTGTCCCCTACAATGAGCAGTTCTTC
CDR3 protein: CATSRTAVPYNEQFF

V gene: TRBV20-1
D gene: -
clone size: many
CDR3 length: 14
J gene: TRBJ2-7
CDR3 DNA: TGCAGTGCTAGAGGCAGGGGAGGAATCTACGAGCAGTACTTC
CDR3 protein: CSARGRGGIYEQYF

V gene: TRBV7-8
D gene: -
clone size: few
CDR3 length: 12
J gene: TRBJ1-5
CDR3 DNA: TGTGCCAGCAGCTTCACGACCCAGCCCCAGCATTTT
CDR3 protein: CASSFTTQPQHF

V gene: TRBV29-1
D gene: TRBD1
clone size: many
CDR3 length: 13
J gene: TRBJ2-7
CDR3 DNA: TGCAGCGTTGAAGGGGCAGGGGGCTACGAGCAGTACTTC
CDR3 protein: CSVEGAGGYEQYF

V gene: TRBV20-1
D gene: TRBD1
clone size: -
CDR3 length: 17
J gene: TRBJ1-2
CDR3 DNA: TGCAGTGCTAGAGACGGGACAGGGTGGGATCTTAACTATGGCTACACCTTC
CDR3 protein: CSARDGTGWDLNYGYTF

V gene: TRBV6-5
D gene: -
clone size: -
CDR3 length: 12
J gene: TRBJ1-1
CDR3 DNA: TGTGCCAGCAGTTACGTTGGGGCTGAAGCTTTCTTT
CDR3 protein: CASSYVGAEAFF

V gene: TRBV28
D gene: -
clone size: -
CDR3 length: 8
J gene: TRBJ2-3
CDR3 DNA: TGTGCCAGCAGTCCACTAGATTTT
CDR3 protein: CASSPLDF

V gene: TRBV10-2
D gene: -
clone size: few
CDR3 length: 16
J gene: TRBJ2-1
CDR3 DNA: TGCGCCAGCAGTGAGGGGGGAGCCGGCACCGGGGGTGAGCAGTTCTTC
CDR3 protein: CASSEGGAGTGGEQFF

V gene: TRBV25-1
D gene: TRBD2
clone size: few
CDR3 length: 13
J gene: TRBJ2-7
CDR3 DNA: TGTGCCAGCCCCGGGGGGGTCCGGTACGAGCAGTACTTC
CDR3 protein: CASPGGVRYEQYF

V gene: TRBV12-5
D gene: -
clone size: -
CDR3 length: 12
J gene: TRBJ2-5
CDR3 DNA: TGTGCTAGTGGTTTGGAAACAGAGACCCAGTACTTC
CDR3 protein: CASGLETETQYF

V gene: TRBV5-1
D gene: TRBD2
clone size: -
CDR3 length: 17
J gene: TRBJ2-1
CDR3 DNA: TGCGCCAGCAGCTTGGGCAGCGGGGGGACCACCTACAATGAGCAGTTCTTC
CDR3 protein: CASSLGSGGTTYNEQFF

V gene: TRBV5-6
D gene: -
clone size: -
CDR3 length: 15
J gene: TRBJ2-1
CDR3 DNA: TGTGCCAGCAGCTTGTCGGGAGCGGACTACAATGAGCAGTTCTTC
CDR3 protein: CASSLSGADYNEQFF

V gene: TRBV6-1
D gene: -
clone size: few
CDR3 length: 14
J gene: TRBJ2-2
CDR3 DNA: TGTGCCAGCACCCCCGGCAGAAACACCGGGGAGCTGTTTTTT
CDR3 protein: CASTPGRNTGELFF

V gene: TRBV19
D gene: TRBD2
clone size: -
CDR3 length: 15
J gene: TRBJ2-5
CDR3 DNA: TGTGCCAGTAGTATAGGAGGAGCGGGGAAAGAGACCCAGTACTTC
CDR3 protein: CASSIGGAGKETQYF

V gene: TRBV6-1
D gene: -
clone size: -
CDR3 length: 13
J gene: TRBJ1-1
CDR3 DNA: TGTGCCAGCAGATTTACGACAGCAACTGAAGCTTTCTTT
CDR3 protein: CASRFTTATEAFF

V gene: TRBV12-3/TRBV12-4
D gene: -
clone size: many
CDR3 length: 16
J gene: TRBJ2-1
CDR3 DNA: TGTGCCAGCAGTTACGGGAATAGCGACAGGTATGATGAGCAGTTCTTC
CDR3 protein: CASSYGNSDRYDEQFF

V gene: TRBV6-5
D gene: -
clone size: few
CDR3 length: 15
J gene: TRBJ1-6
CDR3 DNA: TGTGCCAGCAGTTACGGGGGCACTGATAATTCACCCCTCCACTTT
CDR3 protein: CASSYGGTDNSPLHF

V gene: TRBV29-1
D gene: -
clone size: many
CDR3 length: 12
J gene: TRBJ2-2
CDR3 DNA: TGCAGCGCAAGACAGAACACCGGGGAGCTGTTTTTT
CDR3 protein: CSARQNTGELFF

V gene: TRBV7-3
D gene: TRBD2
clone size: many
CDR3 length: 15
J gene: TRBJ2-1
CDR3 DNA: TGTGCCAGCAGCGCAAAAGCGGGACCCTACAATGAGCAGTTCTTC
CDR3 protein: CASSAKAGPYNEQFF

V gene: TRBV12-3/TRBV12-4
D gene: -
clone size: -
CDR3 length: 12
J gene: TRBJ2-7
CDR3 DNA: TGTGCCAGCAGTTTTGGGTGGGGGGAGCAGTACTTC
CDR3 protein: CASSFGWGEQYF

V gene: TRBV11-2
D gene: -
clone size: few
CDR3 length: 16
J gene: TRBJ2-1
CDR3 DNA: TGTGCCAGCAGCTCTCGTGGGGGGACCACCTACAATGAGCAGTTCTTC
CDR3 protein: CASSSRGGTTYNEQFF

V gene: TRBV7-4
D gene: -
clone size: many
CDR3 length: 15
J gene: TRBJ2-1
CDR3 DNA: TGTGCCAGCAGCTTATGGCGGTTAGAATACAATGAGCAGTTCTTC
CDR3 protein: CASSLWRLEYNEQFF

V gene: TRBV9
D gene: TRBD2
clone size: -
CDR3 length: 16
J gene: TRBJ2-1
CDR3 DNA: TGTGCCAGCAGCGCCCCCAGGGGACTAGCGACCCATGAGCAGTTCTTC
CDR3 protein: CASSAPRGLATHEQFF

V gene: TRBV6-1
D gene: -
clone size: -
CDR3 length: 14
J gene: TRBJ1-5
CDR3 DNA: TGTGCCAGCAGCCCGCTGGGGGAAACACAGCCCCAGCATTTT
CDR3 protein: CASSPLGETQPQHF

V gene: TRBV5-1
D gene: -
clone size: few
CDR3 length: 15
J gene: TRBJ2-3
CDR3 DNA: TGCGCCAGCAGCTTGGAGGGCTGGTACACAGATACGCAGTATTTT
CDR3 protein: CASSLEGWYTDTQYF

V gene: TRBV27
D gene: TRBD2
clone size: few
CDR3 length: 16
J gene: TRBJ2-1
CDR3 DNA: TGTGCCAGCAGTCCCTCTAGCGGGGGGACTTACAATGAGCAGTTCTTC
CDR3 protein: CASSPSSGGTYNEQFF

V gene: TRBV7-6
D gene: -
clone size: -
CDR3 length: 12
J gene: TRBJ1-3
CDR3 DNA: TGTGCCAGCAGGGGACCAGGAAACACCATATATTTT
CDR3 protein: CASRGPGNTIYF

V gene: TRBV7-9
D gene: -
clone size: -
CDR3 length: 15
J gene: TRBJ2-1
CDR3 DNA: TGTGCCAGCAGCCCCTCGGGGAACCCGTACAATGAGCAGTTCTTC
CDR3 protein: CASSPSGNPYNEQFF

V gene: TRBV10-3
D gene: -
clone size: few
CDR3 length: 15
J gene: TRBJ2-5
CDR3 DNA: TGTGCCATCAGTGAGGTAGGGAGGAGACAAGAGACCCAGTACTTC
CDR3 protein: CAISEVGRRQETQYF

V gene: TRBV4-1
D gene: -
clone size: -
CDR3 length: 16
J gene: TRBJ2-6
CDR3 DNA: TGCGCCAGCAACACGGGCCTCCTCTCTGGGGCCAACGTCCTGACTTTC
CDR3 protein: CASNTGLLSGANVLTF

V gene: TRBV2
D gene: TRBD1
clone size: few
CDR3 length: 15
J gene: TRBJ2-7
CDR3 DNA: TGTGCCAGCAGTGAAGCTGGACAGGGATCCTACGAGCAGTACTTC
CDR3 protein: CASSEAGQGSYEQYF

V gene: TRBV6-1
D gene: -
clone size: many
CDR3 length: 13
J gene: TRBJ2-1
CDR3 DNA: TGTGCCAGCAGGGGGGGAACCTACAATGAGCAGTTCTTC
CDR3 protein: CASRGGTYNEQFF

V gene: TRBV12-3/TRBV12-4
D gene: -
clone size: few
CDR3 length: 14
J gene: TRBJ1-4
CDR3 DNA: TGTGCCAGCAGTCTTGGACCGGTTATGGAAAAACTGTTTTTT
CDR3 protein: CASSLGPVMEKLFF

V gene: TRBV7-8
D gene: TRBD2
clone size: few
CDR3 length: 17
J gene: TRBJ2-3
CDR3 DNA: TGTGCCAGCAGATACAGCGGGGGGGACTATAGCACAGATACGCAGTATTTT
CDR3 protein: CASRYSGGDYSTDTQYF

V gene: TRBV18
D gene: -
clone size: -
CDR3 length: 15
J gene: TRBJ1-1
CDR3 DNA: TGTGCCAGCTCACCTCAGGAGGGTCTGAACACTGAAGCTTTCTTT
CDR3 protein: CASSPQEGLNTEAFF

V gene: TRBV7-8
D gene: TRBD2
clone size: many
CDR3 length: 18
J gene: TRBJ2-3
CDR3 DNA: TGTGCCAGCAGCTTAGTACTAGCGGGAGGGAGGTCCACAGATACGCAGTATTTT
CDR3 protein: CASSLVLAGGRSTDTQYF

V gene: TRBV27
D gene: TRBD2
clone size: -
CDR3 length: 17
J gene: TRBJ2-3
CDR3 DNA: TGTGCCAGCAGTTCTTCTACGACTAGCGGGTTCACATATACGCAGTATTTT
CDR3 protein: CASSSSTTSGFTYTQYF

V gene: TRBV5-1
D gene: TRBD2
clone size: few
CDR3 length: 16
J gene: TRBJ2-1
CDR3 DNA: TGCGCCAGCAGCTTGCCGCCGGGACTAGGTTACAATGAGCAGTTCTTC
CDR3 protein: CASSLPPGLGYNEQFF

V gene: TRBV3-1
D gene: -
clone size: -
CDR3 length: 14
J gene: TRBJ2-5
CDR3 DNA: TGTGCCAGCAGCCAAGATTCAAGGGGAGAGACCCAGTACTTC
CDR3 protein: CASSQDSRGETQYF

V gene: TRBV14
D gene: -
clone size: -
CDR3 length: 14
J gene: TRBJ2-4
CDR3 DNA: TGTGCCAGCAGCCAAGATTTGATTACAAACATTCAGTACTTC
CDR3 protein: CASSQDLITNIQYF

V gene: TRBV12-3/TRBV12-4
D gene: -
clone size: many
CDR3 length: 14
J gene: TRBJ2-6
CDR3 DNA: TGTGCCAGCAGCTTTCGCTCTGGGGCCAACGTCCTGACTTTC
CDR3 protein: CASSFRSGANVLTF

V gene: TRBV12-3/TRBV12-4
D gene: TRBD1
clone size: many
CDR3 length: 15
J gene: TRBJ1-5
CDR3 DNA: TGTGCCAGCAACCCGGGACAGGATAGCAATCAGCCCCAGCATTTT
CDR3 protein: CASNPGQDSNQPQHF

V gene: TRBV28
D gene: -
clone size: few
CDR3 length: 15
J gene: TRBJ1-5
CDR3 DNA: TGTGCCAGCAGTTTAACGGGCAGGGGAGGACAGCCCCAGCATTTT
CDR3 protein: CASSLTGRGGQPQHF

V gene: TRBV24-1
D gene: -
clone size: -
CDR3 length: 14
J gene: TRBJ2-3
CDR3 DNA: TGTGCCACCAGTGGGTTAGCGGAAACAGATACGCAGTATTTT
CDR3 protein: CATSGLAETDTQYF

V gene: TRBV7-6
D gene: TRBD2
clone size: few
CDR3 length: 15
J gene: TRBJ2-3
CDR3 DNA: TGTGCCAGCAAAGAAGCGGGGGCCTCCACAGATACGCAGTATTTT
CDR3 protein: CASKEAGASTDTQYF

V gene: TRBV2
D gene: -
clone size: many
CDR3 length: 13
J gene: TRBJ1-2
CDR3 DNA: TGTGCCAGCAGTGTTGCAGCTAACTATGGCTACACCTTC
CDR3 protein: CASSVAANYGYTF

V gene: TRBV28
D gene: TRBD1
clone size: -
CDR3 length: 15
J gene: TRBJ1-4
CDR3 DNA: TGTGCCAGCACCCTAGCAGGGGGTGAGGGTGAAAAACTGTTTTTT
CDR3 protein: CASTLAGGEGEKLFF